The entry below gives a single TCR beta chain sequence along with its context. The antigen is undetermined. The sample is drawn from a study of T-cell reconstitution after alpha-beta-depleted transplantation in children. Whole-study results and caveats: About two months after transplant, alpha-beta T cells reportedly came from several hundred expanded graft clones. Some patients' high day-60 TCRbeta diversity was attributed to recipient cells surviving conditioning. T-cell counts and diversity were attributed mostly to newly produced T cells one year after transplant.

CDR1 and CDR2 from the germline V gene are MNHEY and SMNVEV (reference sequence). This CDR3 has 17 amino acids. Trimming pared 6 bases from V and 8 bases from J, leaving 26 bases between. Preparation of the TCRbeta library was carried out with unique molecular identifiers. TCRdb redid the calling of the PCR reads with MiXCR, one entry per CDR3 protein. The table shows about 830,000 distinct CDR3 sequences, with less than 20% occurring only once. The chain recombines TRBV27 with TRBJ2-4, with D perhaps matching TRBD2 (5 bases). This clonotype was sampled from a male patient under 18 who had a stem cell transplant for acute lymphoblastic leukemia, so the T cells may come from the graft donor. The sequencing here drew on PBMCs, mostly from graft donor cells, taken 360 days after TCRalphabeta/CD19-depleted stem cell transplant. The CDR3, as DNA: TGTGCCAGCAGACCAACAGACACCGGCGGGCGGTGGTACATTCAGTACTTC. Residues: CASRPTDTGGRWYIQYF.